The rows below give T cell receptor beta chains drawn from one sample of a study of blood T cell repertoires in COVID-19. Profiled with immunoSEQ multiplex PCR; TCRdb holds only in-frame clones, not every one. The sample yields 40,000 to 55,000 clones, approximately 82% seen once. The sequenced sample was peripheral blood. The receptors derive from a human donor in a cohort sampled during active COVID-19. CDR3s include the opening cysteine and the closing phenylalanine or tryptophan. D genes are given only for firm matches. For some rows the clone size is stated as once, few or many, or as a class when expanded; others skip it.

size: .; D: .; length: 12; V: TRBV18; J: TRBJ1-1; DNA: TGTGCCAGCTCACCACGCGGGGGGGAAGCTTTCTTT; CDR3: CASSPRGGEAFF
size: .; D: .; length: 15; V: TRBV28; J: TRBJ2-3; DNA: TGTGCCAGCAGTCCGGGGACTGGTCGCACAGATACGCAGTATTTT; CDR3: CASSPGTGRTDTQYF
size: .; D: TRBD1; length: 15; V: TRBV11-2; J: TRBJ1-6; DNA: TGTGCCAGCAGCTCGGACAGGGGGGATAATTCACCCCTCCACTTT; CDR3: CASSSDRGDNSPLHF
size: .; D: TRBD1; length: 13; V: TRBV7-2; J: TRBJ2-5; DNA: TGTGCCAGCCGGGCAGGGGGCGCGGAGACCCAGTACTTC; CDR3: CASRAGGAETQYF
size: .; D: TRBD2; length: 16; V: TRBV19; J: TRBJ2-7; DNA: TGTGCCAGCAACGGGTTCCTAGCGGGAGGGCCCGACGAGCAGTACTTC; CDR3: CASNGFLAGGPDEQYF
size: .; D: .; length: 13; V: TRBV5-1; J: TRBJ2-5; DNA: TGCGCCAGCAGCTCTAGCGAACAAGAGACCCAGTACTTC; CDR3: CASSSSEQETQYF
size: .; D: .; length: 11; V: TRBV6-8; J: TRBJ2-7; DNA: TGTGCCAGCAGGCCGACTAGTTCGCAGTACTTC; CDR3: CASRPTSSQYF
size: once; D: TRBD1; length: 13; V: TRBV10-3; J: TRBJ1-4; DNA: TGTGCCATTGGGACAGGGCGGAATGAAAAACTGTTTTTT; CDR3: CAIGTGRNEKLFF
size: few; D: .; length: 15; V: TRBV6-6; J: TRBJ1-5; DNA: TGTGCCAGCAGTCACAGGGAAACGGGAGGTCAGCCCCAGCATTTT; CDR3: CASSHRETGGQPQHF
size: .; D: TRBD1; length: 16; V: TRBV11-1; J: TRBJ2-3; DNA: TGTGCCAGCAGCCTTTCCGGGACAGGGATCTCAGATACGCAGTATTTT; CDR3: CASSLSGTGISDTQYF
size: .; D: TRBD1; length: 15; V: TRBV7-7; J: TRBJ2-7; DNA: TGTGCTAGCAGCTTAGCGGGGACAGGGGGTTACGAGCAGTACTTC; CDR3: CASSLAGTGGYEQYF
size: few; D: TRBD1; length: 14; V: TRBV29-1; J: TRBJ2-1; DNA: TGCAGCGCCCAGGGGGCTCCTCCGGGGAATGAGCAGTTCTTC; CDR3: CSAQGAPPGNEQFF
size: .; D: TRBD2; length: 16; V: TRBV9; J: TRBJ2-3; DNA: TGTGCCAGCAGCGTAGGGACTAGCGGGAGCACAGATACGCAGTATTTT; CDR3: CASSVGTSGSTDTQYF
size: .; D: .; length: 13; V: TRBV5-4; J: TRBJ2-5; DNA: TGTGCCAGCAGCCTTCGGGAGTCGGAGACCCAGTACTTC; CDR3: CASSLRESETQYF
size: .; D: TRBD1; length: 15; V: TRBV6-2/TRBV6-3; J: TRBJ2-3; DNA: TGTGCCAGCAGTTATCGACAGGGGTTGGCAGATACGCAGTATTTT; CDR3: CASSYRQGLADTQYF
size: .; D: .; length: 15; V: TRBV30; J: TRBJ2-3; DNA: TGTGCCTGGAGTATGGGGGAGGCGGACACAGATACGCAGTATTTT; CDR3: CAWSMGEADTDTQYF
size: .; D: TRBD1; length: 16; V: TRBV4-1; J: TRBJ2-5; DNA: TGCGCCAGCAGCCAAGGGGGACAGGGGGTTCGAGAGACCCAGTACTTC; CDR3: CASSQGGQGVRETQYF
size: .; D: .; length: 11; V: TRBV2; J: TRBJ1-1; DNA: TGTGCCAGCAGTGAAGGAGGGGAAGCTTTCTTT; CDR3: CASSEGGEAFF
size: .; D: TRBD1; length: 13; V: TRBV3-1/TRBV3-2; J: TRBJ2-3; DNA: TGTGCCAGCAGCCTCGGACAGGGCGCTACGCAGTATTTT; CDR3: CASSLGQGATQYF
size: .; D: .; length: 14; V: TRBV6-1; J: TRBJ2-7; DNA: TGTGCCAGCAGTGAGGGAACAGACTACTACGAGCAGTACTTC; CDR3: CASSEGTDYYEQYF
size: .; D: .; length: 15; V: TRBV6-5; J: TRBJ2-1; DNA: TGTGCCAGCAGTCTCCGGAGGGCCGCGAACAATGAGCAGTTCTTC; CDR3: CASSLRRAANNEQFF
size: .; D: TRBD1; length: 15; V: TRBV7-3; J: TRBJ2-2; DNA: TGTGCCAGCAGCTTAAAAGGGGGCGGGACCGGGGAGCTGTTTTTT; CDR3: CASSLKGGGTGELFF
size: .; D: TRBD2; length: 16; V: TRBV7-2; J: TRBJ2-2; DNA: TGTGCCAGCAGCTCCAGGACTAGTCCGGACACCGGGGAGCTGTTTTTT; CDR3: CASSSRTSPDTGELFF
size: .; D: TRBD2; length: 17; V: TRBV11-3; J: TRBJ2-5; DNA: TGTGCCAGCAGCTTCGGACTAGCGGGAGGCGAGGGGGAGACCCAGTACTTC; CDR3: CASSFGLAGGEGETQYF
size: .; D: .; length: 15; V: TRBV4-2; J: TRBJ2-1; DNA: TGTGCCAGCAGCCAAGAAGGAGGGACCTACAATGAGCAGTTCTTC; CDR3: CASSQEGGTYNEQFF
size: once; D: .; length: 13; V: TRBV12-3/TRBV12-4; J: TRBJ1-3; DNA: TGTGCCAGCAGCGCTAGTTCTGGAAACACCATATATTTT; CDR3: CASSASSGNTIYF
size: few; D: .; length: 14; V: TRBV14; J: TRBJ1-2; DNA: TGTGCCAGCAGACCGACAGCTAATAACTATGGCTACACCTTC; CDR3: CASRPTANNYGYTF
size: .; D: TRBD1; length: 15; V: TRBV18; J: TRBJ2-5; DNA: TGTGCCAGCTCACCCCCAACAGGGGGCAAAGAGACCCAGTACTTC; CDR3: CASSPPTGGKETQYF
size: .; D: TRBD1; length: 15; V: TRBV5-4; J: TRBJ1-1; DNA: TGTGCCAGCAGCTTGGTGGGGGTTTCGGGGACAGGGGCTTTCTTT; CDR3: CASSLVGVSGTGAFF
size: few; D: .; length: 14; V: TRBV9; J: TRBJ1-6; DNA: TGTGCCAGCAGCGGCGGGAATTCAAATTCACCCCTCCACTTT; CDR3: CASSGGNSNSPLHF
size: .; D: TRBD1; length: 16; V: TRBV27; J: TRBJ2-5; DNA: TGTGCCAGCAGTTTACAAACAGGGGGCGCAGAAGAGACCCAGTACTTC; CDR3: CASSLQTGGAEETQYF
size: .; D: TRBD2; length: 17; V: TRBV2; J: TRBJ2-1; DNA: TGTGCCAGCAGTGTTCCGGGACTAGCGGGAGGGCAGGGTGAGCAGTTCTTC; CDR3: CASSVPGLAGGQGEQFF
size: once; D: .; length: 12; V: TRBV11-2; J: TRBJ2-7; DNA: TGTGCCAGCAGCTCTACGACCTACGAGCAGTACTTC; CDR3: CASSSTTYEQYF
size: .; D: TRBD1; length: 16; V: TRBV27; J: TRBJ2-5; DNA: TGTGCCAGCAGTTTAATAGGGACAGGGGGACAAGAGACCCAGTACTTC; CDR3: CASSLIGTGGQETQYF
size: .; D: .; length: 14; V: TRBV10-3; J: TRBJ1-2; DNA: TGTGCCATCAGTGAGAGGTCGGACAGCAGTGGCTACACCTTC; CDR3: CAISERSDSSGYTF
size: .; D: .; length: 16; V: TRBV10-1; J: TRBJ2-6; DNA: TGCGCCAGCAGTGAAAGAAGCCACTCTGGGGCCAACGTCCTGACTTTC; CDR3: CASSERSHSGANVLTF
size: .; D: .; length: 13; V: TRBV7-2; J: TRBJ2-3; DNA: TGTGCCAGCAGCTCCCGGGGGTCTGATACGCAGTATTTT; CDR3: CASSSRGSDTQYF
size: .; D: .; length: 15; V: TRBV7-9; J: TRBJ2-1; DNA: TGTGCCAGCAGCTTAGGACCGGAGTCCTACAATGAGCAGTTCTTC; CDR3: CASSLGPESYNEQFF
size: once; D: TRBD2; length: 14; V: TRBV19; J: TRBJ2-3; DNA: TGTGCCAGTAGTCTGGGACTAGCGACCGATACGCAGTATTTT; CDR3: CASSLGLATDTQYF
size: .; D: .; length: 15; V: TRBV6-2/TRBV6-3; J: TRBJ1-2; DNA: TGTGCCAGCAGTAGTTTGATTGGCGGGACCTATGGCTACACCTTC; CDR3: CASSSLIGGTYGYTF
size: .; D: TRBD1; length: 14; V: TRBV2; J: TRBJ2-7; DNA: TGTGCCAGCAGTGTTTGGACAGGGGGCTACGAGCAGTACTTC; CDR3: CASSVWTGGYEQYF
size: .; D: TRBD1; length: 13; V: TRBV6-5; J: TRBJ1-5; DNA: TGTGCCAGCGGGGACAGGGAAAATCAGCCCCAGCATTTT; CDR3: CASGDRENQPQHF
size: .; D: .; length: 14; V: TRBV7-3; J: TRBJ2-5; DNA: TGTGCCAGCAGCTTAAATGGTCAGTCGAAGACCCAGTACTTC; CDR3: CASSLNGQSKTQYF
size: few; D: .; length: 14; V: TRBV5-6; J: TRBJ1-5; DNA: TGTGCCAGCAGCTTGGGGGAGAGCAATCAGCCCCAGCATTTT; CDR3: CASSLGESNQPQHF
size: once; D: .; length: 15; V: TRBV27; J: TRBJ2-1; DNA: TGTGCCAGCAGTTTATCCGTCAGCTCCTACAATGAGCAGTTCTTC; CDR3: CASSLSVSSYNEQFF
size: .; D: .; length: 14; V: TRBV5-8; J: TRBJ1-3; DNA: TGTGCCAGCAGCCTACGGGTGTCTGGAAACACCATATATTTT; CDR3: CASSLRVSGNTIYF
size: .; D: TRBD1; length: 15; V: TRBV4-2; J: TRBJ1-1; DNA: TGTGCCAGCAGCCAAGAGACAGGGGGCTTAACTGAAGCTTTCTTT; CDR3: CASSQETGGLTEAFF
size: once; D: TRBD2; length: 18; V: TRBV19; J: TRBJ2-7; DNA: TGTGCCAGTAGTCCTACCCCCCGACTAGCGGGAGGGAGCTACGAGCAGTACTTC; CDR3: CASSPTPRLAGGSYEQYF